The 18 T cell receptor beta chains below all came from one sample that was sequenced in a study of cytomegalovirus exposure and HLA in healthy donors (dated by TCRdb to 2015 to 2018). Libraries were prepared through the immunoSEQ multiplex PCR assay. The multiplex PCR relied on a mix of 60 forward primers for TCR Vbeta segments and 13 reverse primers for TCR Jbeta segments. Here the immuneACCESS table is served through TCRdb, limited to in-frame sequences with V and J called. Missing clones are a known gap in these copies; in checked studies unresolved V genes cover under half, and the rest lacks a known reason. Here the sample has more than 90,000 clones; 65% occur a single time. Over 5% of the sample rests with the top ten. The sequencing input was PBMCs. The receptor set was obtained from a boy under 18 in good health and CMV-seropositive.

The V and J genes are TRBV4-1 and TRBJ2-7; 10 bases fit TRBD1. The CDR3 consists of 17 residues. V shed 0 bases, J shed 6 bases, and the junction held 11 bases outside the gene matches. Germline V gene lookup returns CDR1 MGHRA and CDR2 YSYEKL. CDR3 coding DNA: TGCGCCAGCAGCCAAGAAGGGACAGGGGCAGGGTCCGGCGAGCAGTACTTC. This translates into CASSQEGTGAGSGEQYF.

The CDR3 spells CASSLQRQETQYF. The CDR3 bases are TGCGCCAGCAGCTTGCAACGGCAAGAGACCCAGTACTTC. The V and J genes are TRBV5-1 and TRBJ2-5; D gene ambiguous. Trimming pared 1 base from V and 2 bases from J, leaving 6 bases between. CDR3 length: 13 amino acids. Per the germline V gene, CDR1 is SGHRS and CDR2 is YFSETQ.

The rearrangement links TRBV29-1 to TRBJ1-3, with 8 bases aligning to TRBD1. V lost 7 bases to trimming and J lost 1 base; unmatched junction nucleotides: 6. Germline V gives CDR1 SQVTM, CDR2 ANQGSEA. This CDR3 is 14 amino acids long. CDR3: CSALRTGSGNTIYF. Here the CDR3 DNA reads TGCAGCGCCCTCAGGACAGGGTCTGGAAACACCATATATTTT.

The chain links TRBV27 to TRBJ1-5, with 7 nucleotides matching TRBD1. The V and J ends lost 7 bases and 5 bases, in that order; junction bases with no gene match: 8. This CDR3 spans 14 amino acids. Germline loops: CDR1 MNHEY, CDR2 SMNVEV (reference sequence). The CDR3 DNA reads TGTGCCAGCACTATCGACAGGGTGGATCAGCCCCAGCATTTT. As protein: CASTIDRVDQPQHF.

The sample holds one count of this clone. The gene calls are TRBV19 and TRBJ2-7, with 7 bases matching TRBD1. The CDR3 is made up of 15 amino acids. The germline V gene encodes CDR1 LNHDA and CDR2 SQIVND (reference sequence). The ends lost 7 bases at V and 3 bases at J; junction bases unmatched: 12. The CDR3 here is CASTPGGQIIYEQYF. The CDR3, as DNA: TGTGCCAGTACCCCTGGGGGACAGATTATCTACGAGCAGTACTTC.

This clone has only a few counts. This chain connects TRBV5-6 to TRBJ1-1; D possibly corresponds to TRBD1 (6 bases). Trimming removed 0 bases from V and 11 bases from J, with 8 bases in between. Germline V gene lookup returns CDR1 SGHDT and CDR2 YYEEEE. The CDR3 extends over 11 amino acids. The CDR3, as DNA: TGTGCCAGCAGCTTGGGGCAGGGGGCTTTCTTT. Amino acid sequence: CASSLGQGAFF. Looking up the rest from reference TRBV5-6 and TRBJ1-1 gives the full variable domain: DAGVTQSPTHLIKTRGQQVTLRCSPKSGHDTVSWYQQALGQGPQFIFQYYEEEERQRGNFPDRFSGHQFPNYSSELNVNALLLGDSALYLCASSLGQGAFFGQGTRLTVV.

The chain uses TRBV6-1 and TRBJ1-5, with 7 bases identical to TRBD1. Germline V gene lookup returns CDR1 MNHNS and CDR2 SASEGT. V shed 5 bases and J 15 bases; nucleotides not matched to a gene: 13. The length of the CDR3 is 13 residues. The CDR3 DNA is TGTGCCAGCAGTCCCCTAGGGACAGCCCCTAGGCATTTT. Its translation is CASSPLGTAPRHF.

This rearrangement joins TRBV25-1 to TRBJ2-1; TRBD2 might be the D (6 bases). Germline values: CDR1 MGHDK, CDR2 SYGVNS. V was trimmed by 6 bases and J by 5 bases, leaving 23 bases between them. The CDR3 runs to 17 residues. This chain's CDR3 is CASSAVILARVHNEQFF. CDR3 DNA: TGTGCCAGCAGCGCCGTTATCCTAGCGAGAGTCCACAATGAGCAGTTCTTC.

The genes are TRBV19 and TRBJ2-5; TRBD1 matches at 11 bases. Germline assignment: CDR1 LNHDA and CDR2 SQIVND (reference sequence). The CDR3 runs to 13 residues. V lost 8 bases and J lost 7; bases outside the gene matches: 6. The CDR3 loop reads CASEDRGLGTQYF. CDR3 sequence (DNA): TGTGCCAGTGAGGACAGGGGGCTGGGGACCCAGTACTTC.

The chain combines TRBV7-7 with TRBJ1-3; no clear D. V was pared by 1 base and J by 4 bases, with 5 bases between. Germline CDR1 reads SSHAT; CDR2 reads FNYEAQ (reference sequence). There are 13 residues in the CDR3. CDR3 protein: CASSLDRGNTIYF. The CDR3, as DNA: TGTGCCAGCAGCTTAGACAGAGGAAACACCATATATTTT. Full variable domain (rest looked up from reference TRBV7-7 and TRBJ1-3): GAGVSQSPRYKVTKRGQDVTLRCDPISSHATLYWYQQALGQGPEFLTYFNYEAQPDKSGLPSDRFSAERPEGSISTLTIQRTEQRDSAMYRCASSLDRGNTIYFGEGSWLTVV.

V is TRBV15 and J is TRBJ1-2, with D perhaps matching TRBD1 (6 bases). This CDR3 region has 16 residues. Germline V gene sequence: CDR1 LNHNV, CDR2 YYDKDF (reference sequence). The V end lost 1 base, the J end lost 5 bases, and 17 bases lay between the germline ends. The CDR3 loop is CATSRGRDTGEYGYTF. The CDR3 nucleotides are TGTGCCACCAGCAGAGGCCGGGACACCGGGGAGTATGGCTACACCTTC.

The chain links TRBV9 to TRBJ2-1, with TRBD2 identical over 7 bases. Germline CDR1 reads SGDLS; CDR2 reads YYNGEE. The CDR3 totals 14 residues. V trimming: 5 bases; J trimming: 7 bases; junction bases outside the gene matches: 9. The CDR3 is CASSAQWGGNEQFF. CDR3 coding DNA: TGTGCCAGCAGTGCCCAGTGGGGAGGGAATGAGCAGTTCTTC.

V usage is TRBV19 and J usage is TRBJ1-1; unclear D gene. The CDR3 loop spans 13 amino acids. Germline loops: CDR1 LNHDA, CDR2 SQIVND (reference sequence). V was pared by 5 bases and J by 2 bases, with 9 bases between. The CDR3, as DNA: TGTGCCAGTAGTCTGTTCTTAAACACTGAAGCTTTCTTT. The encoded protein is CASSLFLNTEAFF.

The V call is TRBV30, the J call TRBJ2-7, with TRBD1 matching over 9 bases. Germline CDR1 and CDR2: GTSNPN and SVGIG (reference sequence). Germline trimming cut 3 bases from V and 3 bases from J; bases unmatched to any gene: 6. The CDR3 totals 14 residues. The CDR3 sequence: CAWRDPGQGYEQYF. The CDR3 DNA reads as TGTGCCTGGAGGGACCCGGGACAGGGCTACGAGCAGTACTTC.

In this sample, this clone turned up once. The V call is TRBV27, the J call TRBJ1-6, with D perhaps TRBD1 (6 bases). The CDR3 length is 16 residues. Germline V lookup: CDR1 MNHEY, CDR2 SMNVEV (reference sequence). V was pared by 4 bases and J by 5 bases, with 15 bases between. The CDR3 DNA reads TGTGCCAGCAGTTCCCGACTGGACAGAAATAATTCACCCCTCCACTTT. It encodes CASSSRLDRNNSPLHF.

The J gene is TRBJ1-1, the V gene TRBV19; 7 bases align to TRBD1. From germline, CDR1 is LNHDA and CDR2 SQIVND (reference sequence). CDR3 length: 14 residues. The junction had 9 bases not matched to a gene; V was cut back by 7 bases and J by 4 bases. Here the CDR3 reads CASIKTGEGTEAFF. CDR3 DNA: TGTGCCAGTATAAAAACAGGGGAAGGCACTGAAGCTTTCTTT.

This clone turned up a few times. The CDR3 DNA reads TGCGCCAGCAGCCCGGGACAGGTCTTTCAAGGCTACACCTTC. Protein: CASSPGQVFQGYTF. The V gene is TRBV5-1, the J gene TRBJ1-2; 8 positions match TRBD1. CDR1 and CDR2 (germline): SGHRS, YFSETQ. The CDR3 is 14 amino acids. The J segment lost 8 bases and the V segment lost 4 bases, leaving 10 bases of the junction unmatched.

The genes are TRBV7-2 and TRBJ1-5, with 7 bases aligning to TRBD1. The CDR3 spans 13 residues. Germline V CDR1 and CDR2: SGHTA, FQGNSA. Germline trimming cut 4 bases from V and 6 bases from J; bases unmatched to any gene: 3. CDR3 region: CASSSHRGQPQHF. CDR3 bases: TGTGCCAGCAGCTCCCACAGGGGTCAGCCCCAGCATTTT.